This T cell receptor (beta chain) originates from a study of early T cells in non-severe SARS-CoV-2 infection. This clonotype was counted many times. Using its own MiXCR run on the 5' RACE reads, TCRdb lists one record per CDR3 protein. This sample yields 75,000 to 100,000 distinct CDR3 sequences, of which 15% are seen a single time; 4.5% to 7% belongs to the top ten. V lost 9 bases and J lost 6; bases outside the gene matches: 26. CDR1 is SGHVS, CDR2 FNYEAQ, per germline. The CDR3 is made up of 20 amino acids. This receptor was taken from an adult who was a healthcare worker with PCR-confirmed SARS-CoV-2 infection or an uninfected control (not recorded which). The rearrangement joins TRBV7-6 to TRBJ2-1; TRBD2 aligns across 10 bases. The sample taken for sequencing was whole blood. The CDR3 loop is CARRIAGGFFGYQGINEQFF. The CDR3 DNA reads TGTGCCAGACGAATAGCGGGAGGTTTCTTTGGATATCAAGGCATCAATGAGCAGTTCTTC.